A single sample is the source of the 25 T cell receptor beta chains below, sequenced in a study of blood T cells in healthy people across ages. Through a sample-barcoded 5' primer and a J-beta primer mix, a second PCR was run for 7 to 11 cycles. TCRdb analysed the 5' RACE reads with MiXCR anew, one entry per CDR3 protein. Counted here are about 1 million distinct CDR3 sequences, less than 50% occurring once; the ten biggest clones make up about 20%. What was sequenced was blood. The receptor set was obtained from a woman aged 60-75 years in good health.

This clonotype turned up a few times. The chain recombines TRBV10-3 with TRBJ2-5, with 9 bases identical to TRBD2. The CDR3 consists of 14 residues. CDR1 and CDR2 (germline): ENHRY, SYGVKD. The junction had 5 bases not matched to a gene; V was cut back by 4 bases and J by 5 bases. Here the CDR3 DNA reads TGTGCCATCAGTGTAGCGGGAGAAGGGGAGACCCAGTACTTC. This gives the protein CAISVAGEGETQYF.

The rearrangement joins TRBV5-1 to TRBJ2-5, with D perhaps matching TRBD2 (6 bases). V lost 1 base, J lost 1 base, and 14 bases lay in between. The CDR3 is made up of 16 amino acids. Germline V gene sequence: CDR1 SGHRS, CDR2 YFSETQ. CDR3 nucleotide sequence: TGCGCCAGCAGCTTGATGTTACCGGGACTCCAAGAGACCCAGTACTTC. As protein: CASSLMLPGLQETQYF.

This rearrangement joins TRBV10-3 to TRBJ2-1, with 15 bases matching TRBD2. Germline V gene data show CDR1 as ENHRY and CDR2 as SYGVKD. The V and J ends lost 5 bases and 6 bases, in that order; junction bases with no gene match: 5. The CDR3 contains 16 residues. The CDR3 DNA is TGTGCCATCAGTACCGGACTAGCGGGAGGGGCCAATGAGCAGTTCTTC. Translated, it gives CAISTGLAGGANEQFF.

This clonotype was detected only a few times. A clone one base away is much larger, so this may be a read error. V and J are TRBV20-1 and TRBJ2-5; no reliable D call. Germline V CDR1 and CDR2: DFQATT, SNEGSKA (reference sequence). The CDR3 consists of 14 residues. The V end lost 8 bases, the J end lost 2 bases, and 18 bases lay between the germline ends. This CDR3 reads CSPRRGRRQETQYF. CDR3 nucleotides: TGCAGTCCCCGTCGAGGAAGACGACAAGAGACCCAGTACTTC.

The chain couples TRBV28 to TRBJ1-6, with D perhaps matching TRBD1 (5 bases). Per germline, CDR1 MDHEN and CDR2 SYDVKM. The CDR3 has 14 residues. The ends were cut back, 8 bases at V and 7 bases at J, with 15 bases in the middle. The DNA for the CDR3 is TGTGCCAGCCTAGGTGGGGCTCCAAATTCACCCCTCCACTTT. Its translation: CASLGGAPNSPLHF.

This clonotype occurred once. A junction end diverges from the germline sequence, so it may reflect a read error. CDR3 region: CAISEPDRSYVQYF. CDR3 bases: TGTGCCATCAGTGAGCCAGACAGGTCCTACGTGCAGTACTTC. This rearrangement joins TRBV10-3 to TRBJ2-7; the D gene is possibly TRBD1 (6 bases). Per the germline V gene, CDR1 is ENHRY and CDR2 is SYGVKD. This CDR3 has 14 amino acids.

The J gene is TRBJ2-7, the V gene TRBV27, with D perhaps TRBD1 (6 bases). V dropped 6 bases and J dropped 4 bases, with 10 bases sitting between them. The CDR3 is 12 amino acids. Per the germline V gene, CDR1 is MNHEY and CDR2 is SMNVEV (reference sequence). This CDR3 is CASRRTEYEQYF. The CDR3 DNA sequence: TGTGCCAGCAGGAGGACAGAATACGAGCAGTACTTC.

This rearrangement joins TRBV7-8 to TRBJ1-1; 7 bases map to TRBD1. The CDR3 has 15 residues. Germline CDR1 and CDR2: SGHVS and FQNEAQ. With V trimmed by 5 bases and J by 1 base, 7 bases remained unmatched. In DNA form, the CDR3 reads TGTGCCAGCAGCGCCGACAGGGTGGCGAACACTGAAGCTTTCTTT. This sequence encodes CASSADRVANTEAFF.

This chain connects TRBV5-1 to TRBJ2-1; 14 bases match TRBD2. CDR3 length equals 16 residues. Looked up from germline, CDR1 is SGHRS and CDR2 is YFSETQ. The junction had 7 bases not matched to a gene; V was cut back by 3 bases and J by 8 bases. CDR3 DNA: TGCGCCAGCAGCTCCGGGACTAGCGGGAGCATGGATGAGCAGTTCTTC. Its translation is CASSSGTSGSMDEQFF. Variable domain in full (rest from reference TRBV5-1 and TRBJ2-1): KAGVTQTPRYLIKTRGQQVTLSCSPISGHRSVSWYQQTPGQGLQFLFEYFSETQRNKGNFPGRFSGRQFSNSRSEMNVSTLELGDSALYLCASSSGTSGSMDEQFFGPGTRLTVL.

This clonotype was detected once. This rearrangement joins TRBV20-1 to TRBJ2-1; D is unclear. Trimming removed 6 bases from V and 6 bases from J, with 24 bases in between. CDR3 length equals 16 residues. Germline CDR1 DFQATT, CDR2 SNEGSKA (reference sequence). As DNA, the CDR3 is TGCAGTGCCCCTCCCTGGGAAAGCGCCTCGAGCAATGAGCAGTTCTTC. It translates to CSAPPWESASSNEQFF.

CDR3 in amino acids: CASSQEWGGVYDGRPPETQYF. The CDR3 coding sequence is TGTGCCAGCAGCCAAGAATGGGGGGGAGTATATGACGGGAGGCCTCCTGAGACCCAGTACTTC. The chain joins TRBV4-2 to TRBJ2-5; 7 bases match TRBD2. The CDR3 extends over 21 amino acids. Germline CDR1 reads LGHNA; CDR2 reads YNFKEQ. Unmatched junction bases numbered 24, after V lost 0 bases and J lost 5 bases.

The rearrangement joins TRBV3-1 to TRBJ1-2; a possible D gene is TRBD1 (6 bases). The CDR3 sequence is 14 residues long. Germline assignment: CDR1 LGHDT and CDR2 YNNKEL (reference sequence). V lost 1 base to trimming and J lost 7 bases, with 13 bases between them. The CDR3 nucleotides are TGTGCCAGCAGCCAAGTAGGACAGTGGGCTGGCTACACCTTC. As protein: CASSQVGQWAGYTF.

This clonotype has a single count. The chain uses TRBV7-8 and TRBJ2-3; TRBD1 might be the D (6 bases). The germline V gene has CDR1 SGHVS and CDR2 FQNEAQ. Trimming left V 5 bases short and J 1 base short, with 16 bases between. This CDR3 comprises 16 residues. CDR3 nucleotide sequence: TGTGCCAGCAGCGCGTACCATGAGGGGGGCACAGATACGCAGTATTTT. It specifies CASSAYHEGGTDTQYF.

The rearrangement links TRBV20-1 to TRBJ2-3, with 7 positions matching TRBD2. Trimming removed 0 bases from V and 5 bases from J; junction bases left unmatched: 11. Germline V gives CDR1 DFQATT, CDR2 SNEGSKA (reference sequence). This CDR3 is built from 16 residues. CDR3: CSARDWGAGPKDTQYF. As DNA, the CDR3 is TGCAGTGCTAGAGATTGGGGAGCGGGACCTAAAGATACGCAGTATTTT.

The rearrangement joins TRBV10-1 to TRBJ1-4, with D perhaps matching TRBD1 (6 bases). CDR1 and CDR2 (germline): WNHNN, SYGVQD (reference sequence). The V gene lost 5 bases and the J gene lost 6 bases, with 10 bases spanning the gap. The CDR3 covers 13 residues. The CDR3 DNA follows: TGCGCCAGCAGTAATGCAGGGGATGAAAAACTGTTTTTT. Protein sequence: CASSNAGDEKLFF.

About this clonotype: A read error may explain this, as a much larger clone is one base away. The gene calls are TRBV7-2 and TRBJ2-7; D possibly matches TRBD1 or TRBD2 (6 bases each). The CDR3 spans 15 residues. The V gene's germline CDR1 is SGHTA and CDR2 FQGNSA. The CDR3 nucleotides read TGTGCCAGCAGCGTAGCGGCCACAGGGTACTACGAGCAGTACTTC. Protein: CASSVAATGYYEQYF.

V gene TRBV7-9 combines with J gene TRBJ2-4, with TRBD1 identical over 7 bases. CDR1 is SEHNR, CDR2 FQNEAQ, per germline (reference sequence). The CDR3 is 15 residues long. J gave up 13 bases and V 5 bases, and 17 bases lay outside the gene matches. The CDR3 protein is CASSPQGIGIGEQYF. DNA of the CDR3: TGTGCCAGCAGCCCACAGGGGATAGGCATTGGTGAGCAGTACTTC.

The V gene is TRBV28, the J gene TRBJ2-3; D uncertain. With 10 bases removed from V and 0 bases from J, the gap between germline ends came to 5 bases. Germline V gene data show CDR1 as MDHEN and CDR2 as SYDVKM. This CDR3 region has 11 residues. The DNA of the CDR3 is TGTGCCATTGGGAGCACAGATACGCAGTATTTT. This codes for CAIGSTDTQYF.

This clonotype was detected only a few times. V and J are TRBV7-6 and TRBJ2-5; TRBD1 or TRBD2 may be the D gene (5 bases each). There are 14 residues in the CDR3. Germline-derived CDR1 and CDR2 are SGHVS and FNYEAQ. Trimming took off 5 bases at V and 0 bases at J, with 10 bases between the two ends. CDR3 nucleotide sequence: TGTGCCAGCAGCACCGGGACCAACCAAGAGACCCAGTACTTC. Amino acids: CASSTGTNQETQYF.

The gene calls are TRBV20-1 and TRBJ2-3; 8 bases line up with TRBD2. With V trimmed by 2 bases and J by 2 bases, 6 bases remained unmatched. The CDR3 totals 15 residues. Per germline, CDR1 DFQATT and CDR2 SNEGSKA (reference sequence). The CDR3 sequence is CSARHLAGSTDTQYF. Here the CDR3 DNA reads TGCAGTGCTAGACATCTAGCGGGTTCCACAGATACGCAGTATTTT.

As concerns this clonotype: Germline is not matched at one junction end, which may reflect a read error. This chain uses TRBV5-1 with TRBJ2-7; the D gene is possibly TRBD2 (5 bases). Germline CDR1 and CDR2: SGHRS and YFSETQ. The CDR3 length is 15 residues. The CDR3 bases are TGCGCTAGCAGCCTTTGGGATGGGAGCTCCTACGAGCAGTACTTC. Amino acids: CASSLWDGSSYEQYF.

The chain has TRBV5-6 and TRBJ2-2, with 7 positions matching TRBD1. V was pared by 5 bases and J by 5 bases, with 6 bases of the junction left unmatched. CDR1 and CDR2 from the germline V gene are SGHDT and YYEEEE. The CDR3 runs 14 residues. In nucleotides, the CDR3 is TGTGCCAGCAGACCGGGACAGCCAACCGGGGAGCTGTTTTTT. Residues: CASRPGQPTGELFF.

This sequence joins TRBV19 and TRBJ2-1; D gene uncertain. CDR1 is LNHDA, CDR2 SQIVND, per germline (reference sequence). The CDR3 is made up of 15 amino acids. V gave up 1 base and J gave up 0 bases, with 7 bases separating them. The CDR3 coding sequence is TGTGCCAGTAGTATAGTGTTGAGCTCCTACAATGAGCAGTTCTTC. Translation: CASSIVLSSYNEQFF.

Here the CDR3 reads CSASERDYPSSYEQYF. CDR3 bases: TGCAGTGCTAGTGAGCGGGACTACCCTAGCTCCTACGAGCAGTACTTC. V gene TRBV20-1 combines with J gene TRBJ2-7; 7 bases are a match to TRBD2. The CDR3 has 16 amino acids. Trimming removed 3 bases from V and 0 bases from J; junction bases left unmatched: 11. The germline gives CDR1 DFQATT, CDR2 SNEGSKA (reference sequence).

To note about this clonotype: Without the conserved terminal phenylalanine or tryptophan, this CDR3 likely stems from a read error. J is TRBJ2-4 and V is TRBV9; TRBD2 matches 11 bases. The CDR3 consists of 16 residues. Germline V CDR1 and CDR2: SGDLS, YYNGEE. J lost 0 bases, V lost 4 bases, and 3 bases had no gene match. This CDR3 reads CASSPGLAGAKNIQYI. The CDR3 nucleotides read TGTGCCAGCAGCCCCGGACTAGCGGGAGCCAAAAACATTCAGTACATC.